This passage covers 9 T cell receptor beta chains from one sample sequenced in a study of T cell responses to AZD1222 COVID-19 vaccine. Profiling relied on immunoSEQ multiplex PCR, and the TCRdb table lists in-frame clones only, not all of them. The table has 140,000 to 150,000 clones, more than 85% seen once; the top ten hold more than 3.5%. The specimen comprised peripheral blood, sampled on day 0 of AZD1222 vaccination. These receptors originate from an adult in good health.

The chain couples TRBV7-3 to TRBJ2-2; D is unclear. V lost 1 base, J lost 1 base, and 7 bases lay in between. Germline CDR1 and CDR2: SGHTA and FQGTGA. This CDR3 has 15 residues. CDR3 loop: CASSLKAGNTGELFF. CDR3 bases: TGTGCCAGCAGCTTAAAAGCCGGGAACACCGGGGAGCTGTTTTTT. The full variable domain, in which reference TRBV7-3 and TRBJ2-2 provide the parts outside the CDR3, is GAGVSQTPSNKVTEKGKYVELRCDPISGHTALYWYRQSLGQGPEFLIYFQGTGAADDSGLPNDRFFAVRPEGSVSTLKIQRTERGDSAVYLCASSLKAGNTGELFFGEGSRLTVL.

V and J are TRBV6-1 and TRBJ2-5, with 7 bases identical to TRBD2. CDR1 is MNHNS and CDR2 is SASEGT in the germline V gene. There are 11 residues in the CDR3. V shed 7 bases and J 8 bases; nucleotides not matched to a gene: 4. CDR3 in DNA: TGTGCCAGCATTGGCGGGAGAACCCAGTACTTC. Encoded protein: CASIGGRTQYF.

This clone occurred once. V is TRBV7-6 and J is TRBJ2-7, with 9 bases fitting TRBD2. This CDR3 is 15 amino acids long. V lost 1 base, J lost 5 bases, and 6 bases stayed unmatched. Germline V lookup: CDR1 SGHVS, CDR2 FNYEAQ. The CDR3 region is CASSLVPLAGNEQYF. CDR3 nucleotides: TGTGCCAGCAGCTTAGTCCCGCTAGCGGGAAACGAGCAGTACTTC.

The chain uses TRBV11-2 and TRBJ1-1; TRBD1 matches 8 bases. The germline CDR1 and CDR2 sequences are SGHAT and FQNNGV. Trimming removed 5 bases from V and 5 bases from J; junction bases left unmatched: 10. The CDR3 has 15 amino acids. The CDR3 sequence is CASSKTTGGGTEAFF. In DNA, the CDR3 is TGTGCCAGCAGCAAGACTACAGGGGGAGGAACTGAAGCTTTCTTT.

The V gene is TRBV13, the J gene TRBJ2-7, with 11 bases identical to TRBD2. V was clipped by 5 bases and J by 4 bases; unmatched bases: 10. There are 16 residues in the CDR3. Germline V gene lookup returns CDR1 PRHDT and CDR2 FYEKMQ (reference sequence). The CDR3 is CASSTRGGLADYEQYF. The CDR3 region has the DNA TGTGCCAGCAGCACGAGGGGGGGACTAGCGGATTACGAGCAGTACTTC. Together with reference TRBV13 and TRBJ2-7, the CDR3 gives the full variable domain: AAGVIQSPRHLIKEKRETATLKCYPIPRHDTVYWYQQGPGQDPQFLISFYEKMQSDKGSIPDRFSAQQFSDYHSELNMSSLELGDSALYFCASSTRGGLADYEQYFGPGTRLTVT.

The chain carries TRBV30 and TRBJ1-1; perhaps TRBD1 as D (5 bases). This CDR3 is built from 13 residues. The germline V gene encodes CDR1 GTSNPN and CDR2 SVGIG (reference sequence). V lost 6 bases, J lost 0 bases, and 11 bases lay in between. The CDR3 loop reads CACKGRMNTEAFF. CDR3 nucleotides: TGTGCCTGTAAGGGACGGATGAACACTGAAGCTTTCTTT.

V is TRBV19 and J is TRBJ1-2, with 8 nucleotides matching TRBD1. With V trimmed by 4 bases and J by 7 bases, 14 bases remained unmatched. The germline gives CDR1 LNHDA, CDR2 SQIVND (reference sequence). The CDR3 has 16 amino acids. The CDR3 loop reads CASSTGTGSMGGGYTF. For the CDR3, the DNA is TGTGCCAGTAGTACCGGGACAGGATCGATGGGCGGTGGCTACACCTTC.

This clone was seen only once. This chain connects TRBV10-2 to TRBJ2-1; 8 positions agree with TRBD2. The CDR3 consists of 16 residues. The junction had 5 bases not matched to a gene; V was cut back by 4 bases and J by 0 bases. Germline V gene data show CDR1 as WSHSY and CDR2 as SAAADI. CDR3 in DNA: TGCGCCAGCAGTGTCGCCGGGACTAGCTCCTACAATGAGCAGTTCTTC. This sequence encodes CASSVAGTSSYNEQFF.

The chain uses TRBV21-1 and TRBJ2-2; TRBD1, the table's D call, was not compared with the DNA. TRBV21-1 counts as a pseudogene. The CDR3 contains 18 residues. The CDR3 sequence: CASSKRAWDRANTGELFF. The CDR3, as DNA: TGTGCCAGCAGCAAAAGGGCATGGGACAGGGCGAACACCGGGGAGCTGTTTTTT.